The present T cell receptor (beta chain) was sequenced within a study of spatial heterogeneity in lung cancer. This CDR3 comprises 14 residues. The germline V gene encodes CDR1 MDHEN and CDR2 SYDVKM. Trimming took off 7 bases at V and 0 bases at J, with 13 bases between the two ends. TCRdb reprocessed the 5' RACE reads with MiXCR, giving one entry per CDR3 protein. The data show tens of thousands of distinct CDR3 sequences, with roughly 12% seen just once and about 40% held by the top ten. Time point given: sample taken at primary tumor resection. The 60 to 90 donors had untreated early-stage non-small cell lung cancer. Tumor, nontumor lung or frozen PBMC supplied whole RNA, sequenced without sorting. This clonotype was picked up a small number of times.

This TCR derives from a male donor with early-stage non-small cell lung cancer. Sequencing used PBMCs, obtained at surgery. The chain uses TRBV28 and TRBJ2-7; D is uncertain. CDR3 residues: CASTLTQVSYEQYF. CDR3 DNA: TGTGCCAGCACCCTAACCCAGGTCTCCTACGAGCAGTACTTC.